Following are 4 T cell receptor beta chains from one sample sequenced in a study of CD8 T cells in ankylosing spondylitis. TCRdb re-called the 5' RACE reads through MiXCR, storing one row per CDR3 protein. The data hold about 24,000 distinct CDR3 sequences, with 10% to 15% observed a single time. Sequencing input: blood. These receptors were taken from a male donor with ankylosing spondylitis or in good health (not recorded which).

Many counts were recorded for this clonotype. The chain uses TRBV4-3 and TRBJ2-3; 10 bases fit TRBD2. The CDR3 loop spans 19 amino acids. Germline loops: CDR1 LGHNA, CDR2 YSLEER. V shed 4 bases, J shed 2 bases, and the junction held 15 bases outside the gene matches. The CDR3 DNA reads TGCGCCAGCAGCCCCGAGGGTAGTAGCGGGGGGTCCATCACAGATACGCAGTATTTT. Amino acid sequence: CASSPEGSSGGSITDTQYF.

The table lists this clonotype with a few counts. This chain links TRBV5-5 with TRBJ2-1; D unclear. Germline values: CDR1 SGHKS, CDR2 YYEKEE (reference sequence). This CDR3 has 16 residues. V dropped 1 base and J dropped 2 bases, with 13 bases sitting between them. The CDR3 DNA is TGTGCCAGCAGCTTGACCGCAGATTTCCCCTACAATGAGCAGTTCTTC. Amino acid sequence: CASSLTADFPYNEQFF.

The table lists this clonotype with many counts. CDR3 DNA: TGTGCCAGCAGTTACGGGGGGGCTAGCAATGAGCAGTTCTTC. As protein: CASSYGGASNEQFF. The chain couples TRBV6-5 to TRBJ2-1; D is possibly TRBD2 (7 bases). This CDR3 region has 14 residues. CDR1 and CDR2 from the germline V gene are MNHEY and SVGAGI. V was shortened by 2 bases and J by 6 bases, with 11 bases between the two germline ends.

This clonotype was counted many times. The J gene is TRBJ2-1, the V gene TRBV29-1, with D possibly being TRBD1 (6 bases). This CDR3 region has 13 residues. Trimming pared 7 bases from V and 8 bases from J, leaving 18 bases between. Germline CDR1 reads SQVTM; CDR2 reads ANQGSEA. CDR3 sequence: CSGRNRARDEQFF. Here the CDR3 DNA reads TGCAGCGGGCGGAACAGGGCTAGGGATGAGCAGTTCTTC.